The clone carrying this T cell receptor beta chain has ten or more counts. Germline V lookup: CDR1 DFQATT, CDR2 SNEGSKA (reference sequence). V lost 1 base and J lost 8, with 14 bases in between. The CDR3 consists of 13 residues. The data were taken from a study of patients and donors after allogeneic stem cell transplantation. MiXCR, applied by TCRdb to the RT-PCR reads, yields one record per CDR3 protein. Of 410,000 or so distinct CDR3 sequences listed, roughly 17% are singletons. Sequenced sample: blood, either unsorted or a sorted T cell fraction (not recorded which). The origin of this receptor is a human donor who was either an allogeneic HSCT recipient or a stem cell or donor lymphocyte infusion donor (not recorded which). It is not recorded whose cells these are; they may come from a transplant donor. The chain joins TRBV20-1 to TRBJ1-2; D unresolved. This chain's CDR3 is CSARAPSGRGYTF. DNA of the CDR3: TGCAGTGCTAGAGCACCCAGCGGTCGCGGCTACACCTTC.